The clone carrying this T cell receptor beta chain was picked up many times. Its antigen is not known. TCRdb called the 5' RACE reads again in MiXCR, with one record for every CDR3 protein. The sample lists under 12,000 distinct CDR3 sequences, 5% to 6% occurring once. This record comes from a study of spatial heterogeneity in lung cancer. Overall study: Detected sequences consistently included more beta-chain ones than alpha-chain ones. Strong correlation linked TCR transcript counts in tumor regions to a T cell module score derived from matched bulk RNA-seq. Study-level findings and limits: In tumors, expanded intratumoral alpha and beta TCR counts tracked mutation counts.

This CDR3 has 16 amino acids. Looked up from germline, CDR1 is MNHNY and CDR2 is SVGAGI (reference sequence). Deletions cut 6 bases from V and 1 base from J, with 16 bases between. Time point of the sample: sample taken at primary tumor resection. The sample was lung tumor tissue, taken at surgery. The rearrangement joins TRBV6-6 to TRBJ1-5; possible D gene TRBD1, 5 bases. The receptor was derived from a male donor with early-stage non-small cell lung cancer. CDR3 DNA: TGTGCCAGCAGGACCCACAGGAAAAAAAGCAATCAGCCCCAGCATTTT. Encoded protein: CASRTHRKKSNQPQHF.